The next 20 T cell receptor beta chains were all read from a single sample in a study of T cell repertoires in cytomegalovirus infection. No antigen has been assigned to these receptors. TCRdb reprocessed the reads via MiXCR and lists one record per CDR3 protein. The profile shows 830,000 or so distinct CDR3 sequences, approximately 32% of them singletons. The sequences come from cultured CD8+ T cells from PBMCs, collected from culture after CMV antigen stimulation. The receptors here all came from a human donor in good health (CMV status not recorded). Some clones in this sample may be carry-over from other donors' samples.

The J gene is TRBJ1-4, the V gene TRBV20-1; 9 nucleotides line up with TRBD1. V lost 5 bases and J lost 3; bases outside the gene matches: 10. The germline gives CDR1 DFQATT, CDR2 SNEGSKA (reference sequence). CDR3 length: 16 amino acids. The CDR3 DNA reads TGCAGTGCTCTAAGGACAGGGGCCGCCCCTAATGAAAAACTGTTTTTT. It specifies CSALRTGAAPNEKLFF.

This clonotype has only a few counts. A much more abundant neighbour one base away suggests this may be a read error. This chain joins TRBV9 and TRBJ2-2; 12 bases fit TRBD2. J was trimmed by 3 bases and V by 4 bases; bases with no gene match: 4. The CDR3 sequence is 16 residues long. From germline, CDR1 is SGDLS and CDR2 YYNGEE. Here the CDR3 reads CASSPPSGGDTGELFF. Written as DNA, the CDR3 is TGTGCCAGCAGCCCCCCTAGCGGGGGGGACACCGGGGAGCTGTTTTTT.

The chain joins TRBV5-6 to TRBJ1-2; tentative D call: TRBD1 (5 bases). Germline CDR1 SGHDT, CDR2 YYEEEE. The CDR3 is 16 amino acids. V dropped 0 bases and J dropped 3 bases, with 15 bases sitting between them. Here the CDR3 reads CASSLGGQLRHYGYTF. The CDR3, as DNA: TGTGCCAGCAGCTTGGGAGGACAACTGCGCCACTATGGCTACACCTTC.

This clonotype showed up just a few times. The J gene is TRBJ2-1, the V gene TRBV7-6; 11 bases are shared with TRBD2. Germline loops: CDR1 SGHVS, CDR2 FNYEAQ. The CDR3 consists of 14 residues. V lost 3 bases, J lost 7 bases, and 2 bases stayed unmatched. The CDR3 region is CASSFSSGGNEQFF. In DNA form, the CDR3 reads TGTGCCAGCAGCTTCTCTAGCGGGGGGAATGAGCAGTTCTTC. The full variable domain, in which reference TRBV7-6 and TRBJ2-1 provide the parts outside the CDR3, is GAGVSQSPRYKVTKRGQDVALRCDPISGHVSLYWYRQALGQGPEFLTYFNYEAQQDKSGLPNDRFSAERPEGSISTLTIQRTEQRDSAMYRCASSFSSGGNEQFFGPGTRLTVL.

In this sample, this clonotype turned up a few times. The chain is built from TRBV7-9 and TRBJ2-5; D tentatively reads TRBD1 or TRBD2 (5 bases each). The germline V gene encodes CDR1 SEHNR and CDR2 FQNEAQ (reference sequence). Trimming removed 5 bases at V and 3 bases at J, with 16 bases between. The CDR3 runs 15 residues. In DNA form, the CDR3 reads TGTGCCAGCAGCAACCCGCCGGGACGGAAAGAGACCCAGTACTTC. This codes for CASSNPPGRKETQYF.

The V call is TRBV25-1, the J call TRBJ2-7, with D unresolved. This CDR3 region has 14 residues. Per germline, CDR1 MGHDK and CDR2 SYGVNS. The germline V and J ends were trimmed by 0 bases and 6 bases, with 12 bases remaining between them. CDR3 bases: TGTGCCAGCAGTGAATATACCCAAATCGCCGAGCAGTACTTC. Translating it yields CASSEYTQIAEQYF.

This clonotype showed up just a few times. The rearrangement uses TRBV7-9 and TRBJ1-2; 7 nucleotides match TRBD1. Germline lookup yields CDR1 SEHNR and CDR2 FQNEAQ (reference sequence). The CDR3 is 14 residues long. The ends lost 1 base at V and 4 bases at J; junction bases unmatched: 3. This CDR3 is CASSLDRGLYGYTF. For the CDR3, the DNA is TGTGCCAGCAGCTTAGACAGGGGACTCTATGGCTACACCTTC.

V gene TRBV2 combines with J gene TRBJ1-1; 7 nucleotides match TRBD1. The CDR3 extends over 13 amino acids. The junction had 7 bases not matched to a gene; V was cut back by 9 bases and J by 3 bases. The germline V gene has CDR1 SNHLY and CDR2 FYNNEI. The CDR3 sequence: CASPAGTDTEAFF. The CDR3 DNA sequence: TGTGCCAGTCCCGCGGGGACAGACACTGAAGCTTTCTTT. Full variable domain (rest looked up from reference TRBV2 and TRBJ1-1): EPEVTQTPSHQVTQMGQEVILRCVPISNHLYFYWYRQILGQKVEFLVSFYNNEISEKSEIFDDQFSVERPDGSNFTLKIRSTKLEDSAMYFCASPAGTDTEAFFGQGTRLTVV.

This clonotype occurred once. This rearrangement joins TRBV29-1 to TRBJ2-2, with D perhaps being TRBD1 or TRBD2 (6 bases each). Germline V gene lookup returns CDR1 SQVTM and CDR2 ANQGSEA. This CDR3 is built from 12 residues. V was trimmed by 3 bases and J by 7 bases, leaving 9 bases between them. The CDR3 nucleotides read TGCAGCGTTGAGGGGGGCCTCGGGGAGCTGTTTTTT. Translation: CSVEGGLGELFF.

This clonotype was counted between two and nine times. This CDR3 reads CASSLWEGNTDTQYF. The CDR3, as DNA: TGTGCCAGCAGCCTTTGGGAGGGGAACACAGATACGCAGTATTTT. The chain employs TRBV5-5 and TRBJ2-3; 7 bases are shared with TRBD2. With 4 bases clipped from V and 2 bases from J, the junction kept 7 bases outside the gene matches. Germline V gene data show CDR1 as SGHKS and CDR2 as YYEKEE (reference sequence). This CDR3 spans 15 amino acids.

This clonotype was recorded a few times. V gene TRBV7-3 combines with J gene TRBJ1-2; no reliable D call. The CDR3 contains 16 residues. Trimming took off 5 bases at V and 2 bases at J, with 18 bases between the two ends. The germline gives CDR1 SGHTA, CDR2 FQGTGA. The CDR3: CASSPLSRRENYGYTF. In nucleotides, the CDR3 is TGTGCCAGCAGCCCTTTAAGTCGTAGGGAAAACTATGGCTACACCTTC.

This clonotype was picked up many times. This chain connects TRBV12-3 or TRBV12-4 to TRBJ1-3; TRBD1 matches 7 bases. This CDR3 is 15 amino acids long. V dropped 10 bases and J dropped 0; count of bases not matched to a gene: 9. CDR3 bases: TGTGCCACCTGGTTGACAGGGTACTCTGGAAACACCATATATTTT. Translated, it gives CATWLTGYSGNTIYF.

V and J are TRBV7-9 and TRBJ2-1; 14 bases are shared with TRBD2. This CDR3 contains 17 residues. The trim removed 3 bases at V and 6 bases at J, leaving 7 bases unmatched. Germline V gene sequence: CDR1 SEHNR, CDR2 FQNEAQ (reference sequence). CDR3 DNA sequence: TGTGCCAGCAGCTTGCTCATGGGACTAGCGGGGGTCAATGAGCAGTTCTTC. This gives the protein CASSLLMGLAGVNEQFF.

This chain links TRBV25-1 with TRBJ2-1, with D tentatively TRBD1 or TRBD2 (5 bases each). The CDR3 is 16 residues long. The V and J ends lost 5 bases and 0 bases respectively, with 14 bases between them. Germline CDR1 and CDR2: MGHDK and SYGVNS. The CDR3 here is CASSQTGAHSYNEQFF. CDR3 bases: TGTGCCAGCAGTCAAACCGGGGCCCACTCCTACAATGAGCAGTTCTTC. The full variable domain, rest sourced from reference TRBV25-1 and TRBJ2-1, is EADIYQTPRYLVIGTGKKITLECSQTMGHDKMYWYQQDPGMELHLIHYSYGVNSTEKGDLSSESTVSRIRTEHFPLTLESARPSHTSQYLCASSQTGAHSYNEQFFGPGTRLTVL.

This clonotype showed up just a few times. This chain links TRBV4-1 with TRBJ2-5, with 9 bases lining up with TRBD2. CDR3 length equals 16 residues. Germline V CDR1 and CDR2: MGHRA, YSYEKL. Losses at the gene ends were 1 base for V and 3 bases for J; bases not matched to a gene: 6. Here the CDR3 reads CASSQVWAGGEETQYF. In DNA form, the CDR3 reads TGCGCCAGCAGCCAAGTCTGGGCGGGGGGGGAAGAGACCCAGTACTTC.

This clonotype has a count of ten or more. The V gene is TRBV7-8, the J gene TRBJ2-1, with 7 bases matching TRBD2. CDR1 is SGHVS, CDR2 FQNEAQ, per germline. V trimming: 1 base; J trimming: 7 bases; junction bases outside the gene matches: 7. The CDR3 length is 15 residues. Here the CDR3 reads CASSLGRGAGNEQFF. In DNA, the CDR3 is TGTGCCAGCAGCTTAGGGCGGGGAGCGGGGAATGAGCAGTTCTTC. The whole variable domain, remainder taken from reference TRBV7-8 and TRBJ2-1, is GAGVSQSPRYKVAKRGQDVALRCDPISGHVSLFWYQQALGQGPEFLTYFQNEAQLDKSGLPSDRFFAERPEGSVSTLKIQRTQQEDSAVYLCASSLGRGAGNEQFFGPGTRLTVL.

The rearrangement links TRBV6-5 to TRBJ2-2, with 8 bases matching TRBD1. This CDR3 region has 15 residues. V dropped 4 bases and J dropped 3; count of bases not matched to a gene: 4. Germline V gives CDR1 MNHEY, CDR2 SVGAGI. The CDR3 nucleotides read TGTGCCAGCAGTTGGGACAGGCCATACACCGGGGAGCTGTTTTTT. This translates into CASSWDRPYTGELFF.

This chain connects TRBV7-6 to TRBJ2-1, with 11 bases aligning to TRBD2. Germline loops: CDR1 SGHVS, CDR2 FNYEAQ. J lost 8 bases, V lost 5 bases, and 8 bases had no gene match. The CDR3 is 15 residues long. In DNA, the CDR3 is TGTGCCAGCAGCCTTATTAGCGGGGGGGCTGATGAGCAGTTCTTC. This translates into CASSLISGGADEQFF.

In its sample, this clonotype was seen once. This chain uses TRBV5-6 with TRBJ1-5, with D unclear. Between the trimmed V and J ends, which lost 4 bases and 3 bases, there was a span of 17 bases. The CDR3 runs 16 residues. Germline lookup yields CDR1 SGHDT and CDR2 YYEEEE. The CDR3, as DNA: TGTGCCAGCAGCCGGGGAGGGATTACGAACAATCAGCCCCAGCATTTT. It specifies CASSRGGITNNQPQHF.

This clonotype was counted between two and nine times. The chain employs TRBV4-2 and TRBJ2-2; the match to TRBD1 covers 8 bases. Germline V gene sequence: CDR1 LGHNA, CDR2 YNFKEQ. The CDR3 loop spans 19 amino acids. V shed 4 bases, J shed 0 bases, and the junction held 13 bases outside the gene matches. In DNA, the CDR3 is TGTGCCAGCAGCCCCCTATTCGCGCAGGGGGCCGCGAACACCGGGGAGCTGTTTTTT. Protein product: CASSPLFAQGAANTGELFF.